The T cell receptor (beta chain) described here comes from a study of Graves' ophthalmopathy and Graves' hyperthyroidism. Findings and limits, study-wide: Ophthalmopathy progression was predicted with approximately 68% sensitivity and approximately 72% specificity. The blood repertoire also included most expanded thyroid clonotypes above 0.001 frequency.

The ends lost 0 bases at V and 0 bases at J; junction bases unmatched: 4. Germline V gene sequence: CDR1 MGHRA, CDR2 YSYEKL. The CDR3 totals 16 residues. This clonotype was seen ten or more times. Antigen unknown. The PBMCs used were ones drawn from approximately 9.9 ml of fresh peripheral blood. Amplified material comprised TCR beta CDR3 regions derived from RNA transcripts. The workflow started with a first-round RT-PCR run with HTBI primers and then moved on to a second-round multiplex PCR. TCRdb reprocessed the multiplex PCR reads with MiXCR, giving one entry per CDR3 protein. The table shows hundreds of thousands of distinct CDR3 sequences, with roughly 21% occurring only once.

The chain combines TRBV4-1 with TRBJ2-7; the match to TRBD2 covers 8 bases. The sequence derives from a woman aged 18-29 years with stable Graves' hyperthyroidism. The sequencing sample was made of peripheral blood. CDR3 nucleotide sequence: TGCGCCAGCAGCCAAGATTTGCTAGCGGGCTCCTACGAGCAGTACTTC. Its protein product is CASSQDLLAGSYEQYF.